This T cell receptor beta chain was recorded in a study of blood T cell repertoires in COVID-19. As for the study in general: COVID-19 samples, acute and convalescent, were from the United States, Italy and Spain. PBMCs, B-cell-depleted T cells, or T cells were the source of the cDNA or gDNA that made up the material.

In the authors' workflow: Counts of nucleated cells, estimated from reference gene primer amplification, were obtained. Method: immunoSEQ multiplex PCR; TCRdb's copy keeps in-frame clones and lacks some. V and J calls and clone size are given by that table; D and trimming were obtained from the DNA. The repertoire has under 200,000 clones, approximately 80% of them found once; the top ten carry roughly 2.9%. From germline, CDR1 is MNHEY and CDR2 SVGAGI. The CDR3 spans 16 residues. V gave up 4 bases and J gave up 0 bases; unmatched junction bases: 5. The chain employs TRBV6-5 and TRBJ2-1, with 8 bases aligning to TRBD2. The specimen sequenced was peripheral blood. This sequence originates from a woman aged 55-70 years with acute or convalescent COVID-19. This CDR3 is CASSSRLAGSYNEQFF. As DNA, the CDR3 is TGTGCCAGCAGTTCTCGGCTAGCGGGCTCCTACAATGAGCAGTTCTTC.